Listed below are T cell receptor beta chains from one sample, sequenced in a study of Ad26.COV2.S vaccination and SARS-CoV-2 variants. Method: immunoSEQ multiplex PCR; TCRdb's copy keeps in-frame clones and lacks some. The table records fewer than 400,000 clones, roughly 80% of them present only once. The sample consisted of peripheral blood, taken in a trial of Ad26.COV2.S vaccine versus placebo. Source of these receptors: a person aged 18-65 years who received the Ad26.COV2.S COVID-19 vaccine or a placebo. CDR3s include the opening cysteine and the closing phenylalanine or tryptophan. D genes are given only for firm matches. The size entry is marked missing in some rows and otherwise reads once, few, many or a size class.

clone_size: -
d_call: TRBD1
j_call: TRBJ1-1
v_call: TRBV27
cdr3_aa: CASSLSAGTGGTEAFF
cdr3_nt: TGTGCCAGCAGTTTATCGGCTGGGACAGGGGGCACTGAAGCTTTCTTT

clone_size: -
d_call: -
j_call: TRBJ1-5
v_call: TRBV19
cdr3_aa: CASSIDVFQYNQPQHF
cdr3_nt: TGTGCCAGTAGTATTGATGTTTTTCAGTACAATCAGCCCCAGCATTTT

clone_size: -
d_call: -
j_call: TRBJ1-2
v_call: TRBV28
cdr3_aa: CASSLEGGTRYGYTF
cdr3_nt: TGTGCCAGCAGTTTAGAGGGGGGGACGAGGTATGGCTACACCTTC

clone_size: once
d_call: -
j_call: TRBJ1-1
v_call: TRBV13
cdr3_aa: CASSLAGETEAFF
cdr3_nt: TGTGCCAGCAGCTTAGCGGGGGAGACTGAAGCTTTCTTT

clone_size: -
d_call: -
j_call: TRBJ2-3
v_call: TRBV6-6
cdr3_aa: CASSSSRGLTDTQYF
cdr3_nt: TGTGCCAGCAGTTCAAGCCGGGGGCTCACAGATACGCAGTATTTT

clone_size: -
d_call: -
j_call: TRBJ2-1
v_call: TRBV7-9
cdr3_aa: CASSLDDAEQFF
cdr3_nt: TGTGCCAGCAGCTTAGACGATGCTGAGCAGTTCTTC

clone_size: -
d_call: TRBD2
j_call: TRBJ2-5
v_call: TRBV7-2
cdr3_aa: CASSLAGRGGIETQYF
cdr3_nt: TGTGCCAGCAGCTTAGCAGGGCGGGGGGGCATAGAGACCCAGTACTTC

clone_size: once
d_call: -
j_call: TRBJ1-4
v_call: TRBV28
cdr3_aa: CASSFEIGTLRGKLFF
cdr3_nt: TGTGCCAGCAGTTTCGAAATAGGGACTTTAAGGGGAAAACTGTTTTTT

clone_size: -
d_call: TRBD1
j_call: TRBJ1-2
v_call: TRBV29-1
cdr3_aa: CSVLTGGANYGYTF
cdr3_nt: TGCAGCGTCTTGACAGGGGGAGCTAACTATGGCTACACCTTC

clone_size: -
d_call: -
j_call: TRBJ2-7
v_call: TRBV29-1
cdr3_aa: CSVEDRGTAEQYF
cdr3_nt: TGCAGCGTTGAGGATCGGGGGACCGCCGAGCAGTACTTC

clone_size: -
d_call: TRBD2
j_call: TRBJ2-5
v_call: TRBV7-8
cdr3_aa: CASSSRLAGGETQYF
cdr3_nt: TGTGCCAGCAGCTCCCGACTAGCGGGGGGGGAGACCCAGTACTTC

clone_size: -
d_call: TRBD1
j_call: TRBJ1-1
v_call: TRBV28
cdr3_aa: CASTGTVGEAFF
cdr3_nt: TGTGCCAGCACCGGGACAGTCGGGGAAGCTTTCTTT

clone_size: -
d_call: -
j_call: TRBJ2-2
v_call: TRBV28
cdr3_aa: CATPQGSNTGELFF
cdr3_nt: TGTGCCACCCCACAGGGATCGAACACCGGGGAGCTGTTTTTT

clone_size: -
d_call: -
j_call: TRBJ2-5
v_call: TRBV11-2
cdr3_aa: CASSPYQETQYF
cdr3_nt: TGTGCCAGCAGTCCATATCAAGAGACCCAGTACTTC

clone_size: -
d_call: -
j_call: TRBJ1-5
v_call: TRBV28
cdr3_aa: CASSPRGSLNQPQHF
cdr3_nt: TGTGCCAGCAGTCCGCGGGGGAGTTTAAATCAGCCCCAGCATTTT

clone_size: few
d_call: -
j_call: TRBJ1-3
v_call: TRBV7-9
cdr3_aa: CASSLKGPGNTIYF
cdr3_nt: TGTGCCAGCAGCTTAAAGGGGCCAGGAAACACCATATATTTT

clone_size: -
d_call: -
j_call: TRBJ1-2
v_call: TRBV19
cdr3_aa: CASSIKKGPNYGYTF
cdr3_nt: TGTGCCAGTAGTATAAAAAAGGGGCCTAACTATGGCTACACCTTC

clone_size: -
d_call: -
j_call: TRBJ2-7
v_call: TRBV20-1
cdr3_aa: CSALRGYEQYF
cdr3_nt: TGCAGTGCCCTTCGGGGCTACGAGCAGTACTTC

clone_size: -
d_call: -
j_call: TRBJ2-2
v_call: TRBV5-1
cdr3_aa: CASSLVDSGELFF
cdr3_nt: TGCGCCAGCAGCTTGGTCGATTCTGGGGAGCTGTTTTTT

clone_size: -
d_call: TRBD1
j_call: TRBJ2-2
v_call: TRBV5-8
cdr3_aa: CASSLSVGTGGGELFF
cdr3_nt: TGTGCCAGCAGCTTGAGCGTCGGGACAGGGGGCGGGGAGCTGTTTTTT

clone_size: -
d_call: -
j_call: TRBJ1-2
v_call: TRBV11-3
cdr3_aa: CASSFRASWGYTF
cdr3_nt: TGTGCCAGCAGCTTCCGGGCTTCGTGGGGCTACACCTTC

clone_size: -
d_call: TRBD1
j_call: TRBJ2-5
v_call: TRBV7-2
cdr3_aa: CASSLSGQRLETQYF
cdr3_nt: TGTGCCAGCAGCTTATCGGGACAGAGGCTCGAGACCCAGTACTTC

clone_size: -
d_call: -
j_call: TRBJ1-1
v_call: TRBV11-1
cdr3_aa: CASSLGQGGTEAFF
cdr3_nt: TGTGCCAGCAGCTTAGGGCAGGGCGGCACTGAAGCTTTCTTT

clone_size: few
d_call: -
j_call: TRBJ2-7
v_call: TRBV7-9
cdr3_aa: CASSFSHEQYF
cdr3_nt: TGTGCCAGCAGCTTTTCCCACGAGCAGTACTTC

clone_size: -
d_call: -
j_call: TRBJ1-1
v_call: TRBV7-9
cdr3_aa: CASSLGQTMNTEAFF
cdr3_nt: TGTGCCAGCAGCTTAGGACAGACGATGAACACTGAAGCTTTCTTT

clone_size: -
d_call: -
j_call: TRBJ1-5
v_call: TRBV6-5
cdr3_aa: CASSPGGGISQPQHF
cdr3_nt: TGTGCCAGCAGTCCGGGCGGGGGGATTAGTCAGCCCCAGCATTTT

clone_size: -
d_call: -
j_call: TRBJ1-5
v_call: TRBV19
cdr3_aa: CASSIDPRGAGNQPQHF
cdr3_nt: TGTGCCAGTAGTATAGATCCCCGGGGGGCCGGCAATCAGCCCCAGCATTTT

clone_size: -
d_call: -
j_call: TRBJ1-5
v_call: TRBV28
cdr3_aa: CASSPLGSSNQPQHF
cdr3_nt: TGTGCCAGCAGTCCCTTGGGTTCGAGCAATCAGCCCCAGCATTTT

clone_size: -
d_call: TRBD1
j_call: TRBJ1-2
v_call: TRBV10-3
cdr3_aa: CAISPRDRGGYTF
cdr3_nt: TGTGCCATCAGTCCCCGGGACAGGGGTGGCTACACCTTC

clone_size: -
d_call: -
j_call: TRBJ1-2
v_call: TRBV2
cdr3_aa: CASSESGPGGYTF
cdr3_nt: TGTGCCAGCAGTGAATCCGGCCCGGGCGGCTACACCTTC

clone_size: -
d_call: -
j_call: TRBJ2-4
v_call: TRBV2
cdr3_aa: CASNFIGGREYF
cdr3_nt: TGTGCCAGCAATTTCATCGGTGGGAGAGAGTACTTC

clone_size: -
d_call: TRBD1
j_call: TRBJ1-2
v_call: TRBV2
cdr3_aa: CATQRDRANYGYTF
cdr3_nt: TGTGCCACTCAACGGGACAGGGCCAACTATGGCTACACCTTC

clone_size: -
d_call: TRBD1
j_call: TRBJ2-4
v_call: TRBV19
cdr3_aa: CARRRKPGQGGTRRLKNIQYF
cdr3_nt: TGTGCCAGACGAAGAAAACCGGGACAGGGGGGAACCCGCCGCCTTAAAAACATTCAGTACTTC

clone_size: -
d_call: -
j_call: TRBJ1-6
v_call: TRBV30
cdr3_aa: CAWSYGNSFSLHF
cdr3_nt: TGTGCCTGGAGTTACGGAAATAGCTTTTCCCTCCACTTT

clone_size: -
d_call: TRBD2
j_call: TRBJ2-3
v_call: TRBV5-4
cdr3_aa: CASSRGGRASTDTQYF
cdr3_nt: TGTGCCAGCAGCCGGGGGGGCCGCGCTAGCACAGATACGCAGTATTTT

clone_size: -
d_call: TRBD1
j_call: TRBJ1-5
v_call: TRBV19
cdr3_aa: CASSNRGGPTGGNSNQPQHF
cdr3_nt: TGTGCCAGTAGTAATCGTGGGGGCCCGACAGGGGGAAATAGCAATCAGCCCCAGCATTTT

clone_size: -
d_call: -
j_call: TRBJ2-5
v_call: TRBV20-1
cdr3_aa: CSASPKETQYF
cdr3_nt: TGCAGTGCTAGTCCCAAAGAGACCCAGTACTTC

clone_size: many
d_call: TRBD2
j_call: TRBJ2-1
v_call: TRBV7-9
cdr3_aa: CASNGGVNEQFF
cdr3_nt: TGTGCCAGCAATGGGGGGGTCAATGAGCAGTTCTTC

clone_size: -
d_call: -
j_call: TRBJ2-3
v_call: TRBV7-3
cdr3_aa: CASSLNRGTDTQYF
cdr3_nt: TGTGCCAGCAGCTTAAACAGGGGCACAGATACGCAGTATTTT

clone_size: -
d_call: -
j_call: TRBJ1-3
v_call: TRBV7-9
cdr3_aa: CASSQAPGTPGPTGNTIYF
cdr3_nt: TGTGCCAGCAGCCAGGCCCCCGGGACCCCAGGCCCCACTGGAAACACCATATATTTT

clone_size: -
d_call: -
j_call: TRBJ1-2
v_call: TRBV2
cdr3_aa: CASSDGGGYGYTF
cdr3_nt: TGTGCCAGCAGTGATGGGGGGGGCTATGGCTACACCTTC

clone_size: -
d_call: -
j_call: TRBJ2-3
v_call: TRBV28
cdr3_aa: CASRSQAGFNTDTQYF
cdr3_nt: TGTGCCAGCCGCTCCCAGGCCGGGTTTAACACAGATACGCAGTATTTT

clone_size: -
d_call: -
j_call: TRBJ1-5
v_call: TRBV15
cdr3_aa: CATSRDTREWGNQPQHF
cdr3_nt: TGTGCCACCAGCAGAGATACGAGGGAGTGGGGTAATCAGCCCCAGCATTTT

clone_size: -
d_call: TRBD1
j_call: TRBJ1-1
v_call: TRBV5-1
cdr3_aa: CASSLGGGSITEAFF
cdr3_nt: TGCGCCAGCAGCTTGGGAGGGGGCTCCATCACTGAAGCTTTCTTT

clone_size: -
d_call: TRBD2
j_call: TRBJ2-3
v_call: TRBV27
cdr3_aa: CASGLAGTDTQYF
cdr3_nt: TGTGCCAGCGGCCTAGCGGGGACAGATACGCAGTATTTT

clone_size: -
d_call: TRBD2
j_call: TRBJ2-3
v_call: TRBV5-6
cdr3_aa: CASSLPGGSTDTQYF
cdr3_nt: TGTGCCAGCAGCCTACCGGGGGGTAGCACAGATACGCAGTATTTT

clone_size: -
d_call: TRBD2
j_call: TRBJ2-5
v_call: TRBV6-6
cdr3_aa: CASSYELAAGAQYF
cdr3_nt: TGTGCCAGCAGTTACGAACTAGCGGCCGGGGCCCAGTACTTC

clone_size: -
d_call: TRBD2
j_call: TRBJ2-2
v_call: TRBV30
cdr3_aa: CAWGPGLADPGELFF
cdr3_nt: TGTGCCTGGGGGCCGGGACTAGCCGACCCCGGGGAGCTGTTTTTT

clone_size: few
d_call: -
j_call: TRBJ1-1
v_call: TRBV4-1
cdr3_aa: CASSQVTGTMNTEAFF
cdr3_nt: TGCGCCAGCAGCCAAGTCACAGGTACCATGAACACTGAAGCTTTCTTT

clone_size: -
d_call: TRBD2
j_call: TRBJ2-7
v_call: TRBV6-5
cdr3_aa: CASSPSGAVGEQYF
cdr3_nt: TGTGCCAGCAGTCCTAGCGGGGCCGTGGGAGAGCAGTACTTC

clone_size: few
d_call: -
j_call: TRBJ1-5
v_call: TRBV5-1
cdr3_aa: CASSPGTDNQPQHF
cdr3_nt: TGCGCCAGCAGCCCTGGGACGGACAATCAGCCCCAGCATTTT

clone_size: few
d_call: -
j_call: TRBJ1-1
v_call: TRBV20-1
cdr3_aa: CSSGTFFEAFF
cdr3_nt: TGCAGTTCCGGGACCTTTTTTGAAGCTTTCTTT

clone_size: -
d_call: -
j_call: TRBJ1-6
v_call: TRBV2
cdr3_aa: CASSEAPPGLGPLHF
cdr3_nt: TGTGCCAGCAGTGAAGCCCCCCCCGGGCTGGGGCCCCTCCACTTT

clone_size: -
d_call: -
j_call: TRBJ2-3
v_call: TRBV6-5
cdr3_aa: CASKVSDTQYF
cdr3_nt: TGTGCCAGCAAGGTTTCAGATACGCAGTATTTT

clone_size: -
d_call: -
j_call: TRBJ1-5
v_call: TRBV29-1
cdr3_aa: CSVVFDSNQPQHF
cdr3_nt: TGCAGCGTTGTGTTTGATAGCAATCAGCCCCAGCATTTT

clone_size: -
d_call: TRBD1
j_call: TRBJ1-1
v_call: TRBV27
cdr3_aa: CASSPQGTNTEAFF
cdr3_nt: TGTGCCAGCAGTCCACAGGGGACCAACACTGAAGCTTTCTTT

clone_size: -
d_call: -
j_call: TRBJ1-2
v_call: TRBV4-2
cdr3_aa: CASSPRPGDGYTF
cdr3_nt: TGTGCCAGCAGCCCCAGGCCCGGGGATGGCTACACCTTC

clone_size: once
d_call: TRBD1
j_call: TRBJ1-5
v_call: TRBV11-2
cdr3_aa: CASSRGTGVHQPQHF
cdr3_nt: TGTGCCAGCAGCCGGGGGACAGGGGTACATCAGCCCCAGCATTTT